This entry concerns a single T cell receptor (beta chain). Its target antigen remains unknown. One base away there is no much larger clone; base qualities are not given. In the prospective study, participants were 18 to 89 years old, resided in about two dozen geographic areas of the United States, and were enrolled through a virtual design. In the prospective study, cohorts were assigned on the basis of participant-reported clinical history obtained from a screening survey and a study questionnaire. Recovered participants in ImmuneRACE Cohort 3 were defined by two consecutive negative NP/OP PCR tests, clearance by a healthcare professional, or resolution of symptoms. Each participant in the prospective study had whole blood, serum and a nasopharyngeal or oropharyngeal swab collected by mobile phlebotomists. Additional blood draws and questionnaires over an approximately two-month period could optionally be provided by prospective study participants. Blood samples from the prospective study were shipped frozen or at room temperature prior to DNA extraction.

Including the terminal cysteine and phenylalanine, the CDR3 comprises 11 residues. The entry retains the CDR3 DNA only, 33 bases that are in frame from base 1. CDR1 and CDR2, per the germline V gene, are SNHLY and FYNNEI. The junction shows trimming of 8 bases on V and 0 bases on J, plus 5 bases between the germline ends. TCRbeta CDR3 regions were amplified from genomic DNA using the immunoSEQ Assay, a bias-controlled multiplex PCR. For the original study's pipeline: The number of nucleated cells in each sample was estimated by amplification of reference gene primers within the assay. To quantify the absolute abundance of each unique TCRbeta CDR3 rearrangement, sequence reads were collapsed and filtered. For each sample, productive Simpson clonality was calculated as the square root of Simpson's diversity index over productive rearrangements. Imported from immuneACCESS, the table was reduced by TCRdb to in-frame sequences with V and J called. These copies leave out some clones; in studies compared against another copy, an unresolved V gene accounts for under half, and the cause of the remainder is not known. The DNA gave D and trimming, while V, J and clone size come from that table. The sample contains about 410,000 clones, 89% of them found a single time. 1.5% to 2% of the sample belongs to the ten largest clones.

The data were obtained in a study of blood T cell repertoires in COVID-19 (dated by TCRdb to 2020 to 2021). Looking at the study overall: Samples covering the acute and convalescent phases of COVID-19 were provided by collaborators in the United States, Italy and Spain. The prospective study material was composed of cDNA or gDNA derived from T cells, B-cell-depleted T cells, or PBMCs. Subjects who had been exposed to COVID-19, were actively infected with it, or had recovered from it provided the deeply sampled blood TCRbeta repertoires that made up the dataset. The repertoires were released in a freely available public database intended as a resource for research on the immune response to SARS-CoV-2. The samples were drawn from the first 160 participants of the ongoing ImmuneRACE study and from under 1,500 subjects provided by 6 global collaborators. Nearly every sample came with metadata listing a de-identified subject ID, COVID-19 status, age in years and sex. Where HLA class I and class II types were available, the types were taken from metadata supplied by the sample provider, not from assay-based typing. Overall study outcomes, separate from this receptor: The quantity of clinical and demographic metadata differed by source and by participant and was supplied without curation.

The origin of this receptor is a woman aged 25 to 45 who had recovered from COVID-19. Sequenced input: PBMCs or T cells enriched from blood (not recorded which). Recombination joined TRBV2 with TRBJ2-7; the D gene is possibly TRBD2, with 5 bases matching. The CDR3 corresponds to CASRGSYEQYF. The nucleotide sequence reads TGTGCCAGCCGGGGCTCCTACGAGCAGTACTTC. Here the CDR3 is joined to the reference TRBV2 and TRBJ2-7 genes, and the full variable domain is: EPEVTQTPSHQVTQMGQEVILRCVPISNHLYFYWYRQILGQKVEFLVSFYNNEISEKSEIFDDQFSVERPDGSNFTLKIRSTKLEDSAMYFCASRGSYEQYFGPGTRLTVT.